This T cell receptor (beta chain) was documented in a study of cytomegalovirus exposure and HLA in healthy donors. This clone showed up many times. The PCR ran on 60 Vbeta and 13 Jbeta primers. Data came from immunoSEQ multiplex PCR; TCRdb stores just in-frame clones and leaves some out. Of approximately 170,000 clones detected, 80% to 90% appear once; the ten largest clones hold roughly 2.3%. Germline CDR1 SGHKS, CDR2 YYEKEE (reference sequence). V lost 4 bases, J lost 9 bases, and 5 bases stayed unmatched. The CDR3 is made up of 12 amino acids. This receptor was taken from a male donor in good health and CMV-seronegative. This chain connects TRBV5-5 to TRBJ2-3; TRBD1 agrees at 7 bases. The sample taken for sequencing was PBMCs. For the CDR3, the DNA is TGTGCCAGCAGCCTTTGGGGACAGACGCAGTATTTT. Its translation is CASSLWGQTQYF.